Following are 21 T cell receptor beta chains from one sample sequenced in a study of human T cells and chemical hapten exposure. The sample's time point: pre-sensitization, week 0. Treatment given: therapeutic diphenylcyclopropenone sensitization with weekly scalp DPC. TCRdb ran MiXCR on the RACE reads and lists one entry per CDR3 protein. The sample consists of roughly 60,000 distinct CDR3 sequences, approximately 7% of them appearing once. The sequenced sample was whole blood, obtained in connection with sensitization to the hapten diphenylcyclopropenone (DPC). The receptors stem from a woman between 25 and 40 years old with alopecia areata. Some clones in this sample may be carry-over from other donors' samples.

V is TRBV14 and J is TRBJ2-7; possible D gene TRBD1, 5 bases. Trimming pared 0 bases from V and 0 bases from J, leaving 6 bases between. From germline, CDR1 is SGHDN and CDR2 FVKESK. The CDR3 consists of 14 residues. This CDR3 reads CASSQEDNSYEQYF. CDR3 in DNA: TGTGCCAGCAGCCAAGAGGACAACTCCTACGAGCAGTACTTC.

In its sample, this clonotype was seen many times. The rearrangement links TRBV11-2 to TRBJ2-2, with D perhaps being TRBD1 or TRBD2 (5 bases each). The CDR3 sequence is 17 residues long. Germline CDR1 is SGHAT and CDR2 is FQNNGV. Trimming stripped 4 bases from V and 1 base from J, with 16 bases between. The CDR3 nucleotides are TGTGCCAGCAGCTCACTACAGGACTCACTGAACACCGGGGAGCTGTTTTTT. It yields the protein CASSSLQDSLNTGELFF.

This clonotype was seen ten or more times. This CDR3 reads CASSYLRDEKLFF. The CDR3 coding sequence is TGTGCCAGCAGTTACTTGAGGGATGAAAAACTGTTTTTT. The chain combines TRBV6-5 with TRBJ1-4; D is unresolved. The V gene lost 1 base and the J gene lost 6 bases, with 6 bases spanning the gap. There are 13 residues in the CDR3. The germline V gene encodes CDR1 MNHEY and CDR2 SVGAGI.

This clonotype appeared many times. The CDR3 loop reads CASSSGQIILAKNIQYF. Written as DNA, the CDR3 is TGTGCCAGCAGCTCAGGACAGATAATTCTAGCCAAAAACATTCAGTACTTC. The gene calls are TRBV7-9 and TRBJ2-4; maybe TRBD1 (6 bases). With 4 bases removed from V and 0 bases from J, the gap between germline ends came to 16 bases. Germline CDR1 reads SEHNR; CDR2 reads FQNEAQ (reference sequence). The CDR3 has 17 amino acids.

In this sample, this clonotype turned up many times. DNA for the CDR3: TGTGCCACTCCCACAGGGGGGGACAGGGACACCTTC. Protein: CATPTGGDRDTF. The V gene is TRBV2, the J gene TRBJ1-2, with TRBD1 matching 9 bases. V lost 10 bases to trimming and J lost 12 bases; unmatched junction nucleotides: 12. The CDR3 loop spans 12 amino acids. The germline CDR1 and CDR2 sequences are SNHLY and FYNNEI.

This clonotype was found many times. The chain recombines TRBV29-1 with TRBJ1-1; D perhaps matches TRBD1 (5 bases). CDR1 is SQVTM and CDR2 is ANQGSEA in the germline V gene. Trimming took off 4 bases at V and 4 bases at J, with 13 bases between the two ends. The CDR3 sequence is 13 residues long. CDR3 region: CSVGETGSTEAFF. CDR3 bases: TGCAGCGTTGGGGAAACAGGTAGCACTGAAGCTTTCTTT.

This clonotype was counted many times. V and J are TRBV14 and TRBJ2-3; 10 nucleotides line up with TRBD2. The CDR3 totals 16 residues. Germline V gives CDR1 SGHDN, CDR2 FVKESK. V gave up 1 base and J gave up 7 bases; unmatched junction bases: 8. CDR3 nucleotides: TGTGCCAGCAGCCAAGTTGCTAGCGGGGGACGGAATACGCAGTATTTT. As protein: CASSQVASGGRNTQYF.

This clonotype appeared many times. For the CDR3, the DNA is TGCAGTGCTTCCCGCAGGGGTTCCTACAATGAGCAGTTCTTC. Its translation: CSASRRGSYNEQFF. The chain has TRBV20-1 and TRBJ2-1; D might be TRBD1 (6 bases). Germline CDR1 is DFQATT and CDR2 is SNEGSKA (reference sequence). Trimming pared 5 bases from V and 1 base from J, leaving 12 bases between. The CDR3 sequence is 14 residues long.

This chain uses TRBV4-2 with TRBJ2-3, with 7 bases matching TRBD1. V lost 1 base and J lost 2; bases outside the gene matches: 6. This CDR3 comprises 16 residues. Germline V gene sequence: CDR1 LGHNA, CDR2 YNFKEQ. DNA of the CDR3: TGTGCCAGCAGCCAAGGACAGGGAGATTCCACAGATACGCAGTATTTT. As protein: CASSQGQGDSTDTQYF.

This clonotype has at least ten counts. The V call is TRBV3-1, the J call TRBJ2-3; D is unclear. V was shortened by 1 base and J by 0 bases, with 5 bases between the two germline ends. Germline loops: CDR1 LGHDT, CDR2 YNNKEL (reference sequence). The CDR3 consists of 14 residues. The CDR3 region is CASSQGPSTDTQYF. The CDR3 bases are TGTGCCAGCAGCCAAGGGCCGAGCACAGATACGCAGTATTTT.

This clonotype was detected ten times or more. V and J are TRBV29-1 and TRBJ1-2, with D unresolved. This CDR3 region has 11 residues. V was cut by 1 base and J by 8 bases, with 8 bases left in between. Per germline, CDR1 SQVTM and CDR2 ANQGSEA. In nucleotides, the CDR3 is TGCAGCGTTGAAGGTGCGGGAGGCTACACCTTC. Translated, it gives CSVEGAGGYTF.

This clonotype was seen ten or more times. DNA for the CDR3: TGTGCCAGCGGGACGGGTCTCCTTAATCAGCCCCAGCATTTT. Translated, it gives CASGTGLLNQPQHF. The chain links TRBV2 to TRBJ1-5; possibly TRBD1 for D (5 bases). Per germline, CDR1 SNHLY and CDR2 FYNNEI. This CDR3 has 14 amino acids. V lost 8 bases and J 4 bases, leaving 15 bases between the germline ends.

CDR3 sequence: CASIPGYHEQFF. The CDR3 coding sequence is TGTGCCAGTATTCCAGGGTACCATGAGCAGTTCTTC. This chain uses TRBV19 with TRBJ2-1; tentatively, D is TRBD1 (5 bases). Germline CDR1 reads LNHDA; CDR2 reads SQIVND (reference sequence). This CDR3 region has 12 residues. V dropped 7 bases and J dropped 8 bases, with 12 bases sitting between them.

This clonotype was counted at least ten times. This chain's CDR3 is CASSESEGVTEAFF. CDR3 in DNA: TGTGCCAGCAGTGAATCGGAGGGGGTGACTGAAGCTTTCTTT. The gene calls are TRBV2 and TRBJ1-1; D might be TRBD1 (6 bases). The CDR3 covers 14 residues. CDR1 is SNHLY, CDR2 FYNNEI, per germline. The V end lost 2 bases, the J end lost 5 bases, and 12 bases lay between the germline ends. Variable domain in full (rest from reference TRBV2 and TRBJ1-1): EPEVTQTPSHQVTQMGQEVILRCVPISNHLYFYWYRQILGQKVEFLVSFYNNEISEKSEIFDDQFSVERPDGSNFTLKIRSTKLEDSAMYFCASSESEGVTEAFFGQGTRLTVV.

The table lists this clonotype with many counts. The chain combines TRBV6-1 with TRBJ2-5; possibly TRBD1 or TRBD2 for D (6 bases each). CDR3 size: 14 residues. Per the germline V gene, CDR1 is MNHNS and CDR2 is SASEGT. V was trimmed by 4 bases and J by 4 bases, leaving 13 bases between them. The CDR3 nucleotides are TGTGCCAGCAGTGCCGAGGGGGGCCTAGAGACCCAGTACTTC. As protein: CASSAEGGLETQYF.

This clonotype was seen many times. This rearrangement joins TRBV25-1 to TRBJ2-5; D tentatively reads TRBD1 or TRBD2 (5 bases each). V lost 0 bases to trimming and J lost 3 bases, with 11 bases between them. This CDR3 is built from 15 residues. Germline CDR1 is MGHDK and CDR2 is SYGVNS. The CDR3 coding sequence is TGTGCCAGCAGTGAATATACTGGGACGGAAGAGACCCAGTACTTC. The encoded protein is CASSEYTGTEETQYF.

This clonotype was detected many times. The chain joins TRBV30 to TRBJ1-2; D is perhaps TRBD1 (6 bases). This CDR3 is built from 15 residues. CDR1 is GTSNPN, CDR2 SVGIG, per germline (reference sequence). Trimming removed 0 bases at V and 6 bases at J, with 17 bases between. CDR3 sequence (DNA): TGTGCCTGGAGTGTGTTTCCGCAGGGGAAGCATGGCTACACCTTC. Its translation: CAWSVFPQGKHGYTF.

This clonotype was counted ten times or more. The CDR3 sequence is CASSPTWDRGREQYF. The CDR3 DNA is TGCGCCAGCAGCCCGACATGGGACAGGGGTCGCGAGCAGTACTTC. The chain carries TRBV5-1 and TRBJ2-7; TRBD1 aligns across 10 bases. The CDR3 sequence is 15 residues long. CDR1 is SGHRS and CDR2 is YFSETQ in the germline V gene. With 4 bases clipped from V and 6 bases from J, the junction kept 10 bases outside the gene matches. Looking up the rest from reference TRBV5-1 and TRBJ2-7 gives the full variable domain: KAGVTQTPRYLIKTRGQQVTLSCSPISGHRSVSWYQQTPGQGLQFLFEYFSETQRNKGNFPGRFSGRQFSNSRSEMNVSTLELGDSALYLCASSPTWDRGREQYFGPGTRLTVT.

This clonotype came up a few times. The chain links TRBV6-5 to TRBJ2-1; D perhaps matches TRBD1 (5 bases). The length of the CDR3 is 14 residues. Trimming took off 5 bases at V and 7 bases at J, with 15 bases between the two ends. The V gene's germline CDR1 is MNHEY and CDR2 SVGAGI. The CDR3 DNA reads as TGTGCCAGCAGTCCCGGTACCAAGGGGAATGAGCAGTTCTTC. Its translation: CASSPGTKGNEQFF.

This clonotype was detected only a few times. CDR3 in amino acids: CASSLGQGGNNSPLHF. CDR3 nucleotide sequence: TGCGCCAGCAGCTTGGGACAGGGAGGAAATAATTCACCCCTCCACTTT. The rearrangement uses TRBV5-1 and TRBJ1-6; TRBD1 agrees at 7 bases. This CDR3 is built from 16 residues. CDR1 and CDR2 (germline): SGHRS, YFSETQ. V dropped 0 bases and J dropped 5; count of bases not matched to a gene: 5.

This clonotype was observed many times. The chain recombines TRBV6-5 with TRBJ1-1; 12 bases agree with TRBD1. The germline V gene has CDR1 MNHEY and CDR2 SVGAGI. After removal of 4 bases from V and 5 bases from J, the junction contained 11 bases not matched to a gene. The CDR3 runs to 17 residues. DNA for the CDR3: TGTGCCAGCAGTTCCCTGCCGGGACAGGGGGCGCCTACTGAAGCTTTCTTT. Translation: CASSSLPGQGAPTEAFF.